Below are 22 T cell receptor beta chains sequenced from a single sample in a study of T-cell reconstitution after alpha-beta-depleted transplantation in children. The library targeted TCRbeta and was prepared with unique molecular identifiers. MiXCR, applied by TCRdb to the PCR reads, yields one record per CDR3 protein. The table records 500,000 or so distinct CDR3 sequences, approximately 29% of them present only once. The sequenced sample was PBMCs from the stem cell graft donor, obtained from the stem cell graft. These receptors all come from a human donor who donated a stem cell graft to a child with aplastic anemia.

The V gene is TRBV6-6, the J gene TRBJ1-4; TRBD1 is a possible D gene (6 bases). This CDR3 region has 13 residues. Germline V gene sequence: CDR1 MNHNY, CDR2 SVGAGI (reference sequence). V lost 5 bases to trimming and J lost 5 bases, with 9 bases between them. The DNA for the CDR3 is TGTGCCAGCAGTACGGGGACAAATGAAAAACTGTTTTTT. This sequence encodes CASSTGTNEKLFF.

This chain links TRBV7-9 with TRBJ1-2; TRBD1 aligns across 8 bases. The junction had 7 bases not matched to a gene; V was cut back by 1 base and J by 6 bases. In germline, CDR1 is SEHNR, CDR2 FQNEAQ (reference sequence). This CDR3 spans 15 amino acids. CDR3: CASSLGLAGGDGYTF. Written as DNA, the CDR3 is TGTGCCAGCAGCTTAGGCCTAGCAGGGGGCGATGGCTACACCTTC.

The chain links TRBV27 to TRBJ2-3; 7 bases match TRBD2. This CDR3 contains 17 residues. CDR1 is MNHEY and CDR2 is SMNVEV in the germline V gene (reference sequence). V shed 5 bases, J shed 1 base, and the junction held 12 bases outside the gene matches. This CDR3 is CASSPLPSGGGTDTQYF. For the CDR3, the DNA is TGTGCCAGCAGTCCCCTCCCCTCGGGGGGAGGCACAGATACGCAGTATTTT.

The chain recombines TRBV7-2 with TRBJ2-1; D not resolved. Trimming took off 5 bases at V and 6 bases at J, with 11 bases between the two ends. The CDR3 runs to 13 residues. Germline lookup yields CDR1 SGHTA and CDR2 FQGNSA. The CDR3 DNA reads TGTGCCAGCAGCCTCTCCGAGGTCAATGAGCAGTTCTTC. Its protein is CASSLSEVNEQFF.

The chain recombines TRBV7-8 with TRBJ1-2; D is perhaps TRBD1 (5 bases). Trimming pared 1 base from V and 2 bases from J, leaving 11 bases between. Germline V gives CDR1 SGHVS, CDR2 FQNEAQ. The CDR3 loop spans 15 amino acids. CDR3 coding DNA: TGTGCCAGCAGCTTAGATTGGGGGACCAACTATGGCTACACCTTC. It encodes CASSLDWGTNYGYTF.

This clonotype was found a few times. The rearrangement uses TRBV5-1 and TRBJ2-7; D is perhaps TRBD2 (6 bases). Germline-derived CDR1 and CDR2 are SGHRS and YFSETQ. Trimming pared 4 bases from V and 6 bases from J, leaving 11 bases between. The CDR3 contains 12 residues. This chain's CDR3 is CASSTGAGEQYV. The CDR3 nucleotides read TGCGCCAGCAGCACAGGAGCGGGCGAGCAGTACGTC.

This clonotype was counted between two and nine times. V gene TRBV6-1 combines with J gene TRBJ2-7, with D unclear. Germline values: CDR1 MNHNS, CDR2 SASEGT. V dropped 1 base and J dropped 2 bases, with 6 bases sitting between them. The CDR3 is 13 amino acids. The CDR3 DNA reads TGTGCCAGCAGTGAAGACATCACCTACGAGCAGTACTTC. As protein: CASSEDITYEQYF.

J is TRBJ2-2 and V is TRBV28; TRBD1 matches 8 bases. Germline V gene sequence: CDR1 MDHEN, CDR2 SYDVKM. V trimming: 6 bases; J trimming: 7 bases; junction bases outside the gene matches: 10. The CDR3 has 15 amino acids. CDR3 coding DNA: TGTGCCAGCAGGGAAAGTACAGGGGGGAGCGGGGAGCTGTTTTTT. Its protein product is CASRESTGGSGELFF.

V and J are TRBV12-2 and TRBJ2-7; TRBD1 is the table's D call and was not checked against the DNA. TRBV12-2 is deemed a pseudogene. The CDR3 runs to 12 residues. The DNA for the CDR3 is TGTGCAAGTCGCTTAGAGGCGCTTGAGCAGTACGTC. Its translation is CASRLEALEQYV.

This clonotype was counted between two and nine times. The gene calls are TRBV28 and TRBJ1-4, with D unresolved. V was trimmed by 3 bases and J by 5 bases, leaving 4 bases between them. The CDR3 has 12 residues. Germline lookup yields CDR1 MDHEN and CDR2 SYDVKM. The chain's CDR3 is CASSFGNEKLFF. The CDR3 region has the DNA TGTGCCAGCAGTTTTGGAAATGAAAAACTGTTTTTT. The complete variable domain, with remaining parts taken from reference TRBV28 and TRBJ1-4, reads DVKVTQSSRYLVKRTGEKVFLECVQDMDHENMFWYRQDPGLGLRLIYFSYDVKMKEKGDIPEGYSVSREKKERFSLILESASTNQTSMYLCASSFGNEKLFFGSGTQLSVL.

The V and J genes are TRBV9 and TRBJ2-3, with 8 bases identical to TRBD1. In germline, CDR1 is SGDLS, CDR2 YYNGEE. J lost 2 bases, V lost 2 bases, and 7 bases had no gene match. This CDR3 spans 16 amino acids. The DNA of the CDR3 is TGTGCCAGCAGCGTCCGGGGGACAGGACCCACAGATACGCAGTATTTT. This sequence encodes CASSVRGTGPTDTQYF.

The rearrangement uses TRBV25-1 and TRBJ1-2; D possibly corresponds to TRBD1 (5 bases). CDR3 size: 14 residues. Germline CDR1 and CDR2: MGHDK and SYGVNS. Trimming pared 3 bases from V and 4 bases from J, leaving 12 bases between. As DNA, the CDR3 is TGTGCCAGCAGTGAGATTGACAGTACCTATGGCTACACCTTC. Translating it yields CASSEIDSTYGYTF.

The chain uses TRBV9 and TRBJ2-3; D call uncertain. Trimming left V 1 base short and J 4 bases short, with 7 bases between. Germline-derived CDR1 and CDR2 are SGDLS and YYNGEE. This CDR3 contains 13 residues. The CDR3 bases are TGTGCCAGCAGCGTAATTTCTCCAGATACGCAGTATTTT. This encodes CASSVISPDTQYF.

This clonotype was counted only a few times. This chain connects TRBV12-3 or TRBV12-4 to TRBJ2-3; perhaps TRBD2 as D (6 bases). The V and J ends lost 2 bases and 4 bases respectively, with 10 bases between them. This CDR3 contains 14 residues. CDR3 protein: CASSLYGRPDTQYF. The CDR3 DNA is TGTGCCAGCAGTTTATATGGGAGGCCAGATACGCAGTATTTT.

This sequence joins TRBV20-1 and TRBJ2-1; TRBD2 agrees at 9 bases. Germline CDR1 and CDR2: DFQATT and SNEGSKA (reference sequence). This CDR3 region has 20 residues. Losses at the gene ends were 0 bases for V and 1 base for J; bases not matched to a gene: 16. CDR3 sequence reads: CSARDRGGRADRRSYNEQFF. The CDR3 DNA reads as TGCAGTGCTAGAGATCGGGGCGGGAGGGCCGACCGAAGATCCTACAATGAGCAGTTCTTC.

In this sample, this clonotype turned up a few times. CDR3 loop: CSASSAGGAKTQYF. The CDR3 DNA reads as TGCAGTGCTAGTTCAGCGGGAGGTGCAAAAACGCAGTATTTT. This chain links TRBV20-1 with TRBJ2-3; 9 bases are a match to TRBD2. Trimming took 3 bases from V and 9 from J; bases not matched to a gene: 10. Germline V gene data show CDR1 as DFQATT and CDR2 as SNEGSKA (reference sequence). The CDR3 is 14 residues long.

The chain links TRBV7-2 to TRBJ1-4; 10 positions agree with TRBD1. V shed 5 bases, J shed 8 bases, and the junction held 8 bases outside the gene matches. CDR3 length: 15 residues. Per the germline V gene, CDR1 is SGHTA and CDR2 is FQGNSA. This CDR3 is CASSGGGTGEEKLFF. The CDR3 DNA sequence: TGTGCCAGCAGCGGTGGCGGGACAGGGGAAGAAAAACTGTTTTTT.

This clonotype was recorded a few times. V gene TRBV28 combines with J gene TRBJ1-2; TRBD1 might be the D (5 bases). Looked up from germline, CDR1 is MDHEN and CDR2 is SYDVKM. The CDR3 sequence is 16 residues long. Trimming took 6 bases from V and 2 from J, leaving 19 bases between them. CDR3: CASRLDTAKGNYGYTF. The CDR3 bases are TGTGCCAGCAGATTGGACACCGCCAAAGGCAACTATGGCTACACCTTC.

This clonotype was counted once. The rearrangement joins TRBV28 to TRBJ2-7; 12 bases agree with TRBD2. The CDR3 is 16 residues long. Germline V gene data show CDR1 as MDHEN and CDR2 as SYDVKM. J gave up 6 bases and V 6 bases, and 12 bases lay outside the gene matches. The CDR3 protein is CASSKQRLAGDTEQYF. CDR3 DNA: TGTGCCAGCAGCAAACAGAGACTAGCGGGAGACACCGAGCAGTACTTC.

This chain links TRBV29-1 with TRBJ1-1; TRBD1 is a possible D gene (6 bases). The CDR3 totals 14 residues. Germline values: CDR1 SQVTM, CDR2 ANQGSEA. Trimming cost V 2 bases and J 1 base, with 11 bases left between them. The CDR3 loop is CSVEMRGPNTEAFF. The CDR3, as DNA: TGCAGCGTTGAAATGCGGGGGCCGAACACTGAAGCTTTCTTT.

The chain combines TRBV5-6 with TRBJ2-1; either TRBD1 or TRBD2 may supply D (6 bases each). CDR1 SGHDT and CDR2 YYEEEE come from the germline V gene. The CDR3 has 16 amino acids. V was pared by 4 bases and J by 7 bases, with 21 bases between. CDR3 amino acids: CASSAWRGEDENEQFF. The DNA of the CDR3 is TGTGCCAGCAGCGCCTGGAGGGGGGAAGACGAAAATGAGCAGTTCTTC.

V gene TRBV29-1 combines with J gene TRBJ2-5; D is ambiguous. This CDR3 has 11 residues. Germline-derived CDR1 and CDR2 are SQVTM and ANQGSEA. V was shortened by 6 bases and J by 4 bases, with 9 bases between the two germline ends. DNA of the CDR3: TGCAGCGTCAGGATTAGAGAGACCCAGTACTTC. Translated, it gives CSVRIRETQYF.